This T cell receptor beta chain appears in the sequencing data of a study of T cell repertoires in cytomegalovirus infection. The V gene lost 5 bases and the J gene lost 9 bases, with 13 bases spanning the gap. The CDR3 has 12 amino acids. Germline V gene lookup returns CDR1 LNHDA and CDR2 SQIVND (reference sequence). TCRdb passed the reads through MiXCR, listing each CDR3 protein once. The sample has about 140,000 distinct CDR3 sequences; about 6.5% are singletons. This clonotype showed up many times. The gene calls are TRBV19 and TRBJ1-2; D is unresolved. The sequence came from a human donor in good health (CMV status not recorded). Some clones in this sample may be carry-over from other donors' samples. Sequences were obtained from PBMCs. The CDR3 reads CASSPGFLSYTF. The CDR3 region has the DNA TGTGCCAGTAGTCCCGGGTTCCTGAGCTACACCTTC.